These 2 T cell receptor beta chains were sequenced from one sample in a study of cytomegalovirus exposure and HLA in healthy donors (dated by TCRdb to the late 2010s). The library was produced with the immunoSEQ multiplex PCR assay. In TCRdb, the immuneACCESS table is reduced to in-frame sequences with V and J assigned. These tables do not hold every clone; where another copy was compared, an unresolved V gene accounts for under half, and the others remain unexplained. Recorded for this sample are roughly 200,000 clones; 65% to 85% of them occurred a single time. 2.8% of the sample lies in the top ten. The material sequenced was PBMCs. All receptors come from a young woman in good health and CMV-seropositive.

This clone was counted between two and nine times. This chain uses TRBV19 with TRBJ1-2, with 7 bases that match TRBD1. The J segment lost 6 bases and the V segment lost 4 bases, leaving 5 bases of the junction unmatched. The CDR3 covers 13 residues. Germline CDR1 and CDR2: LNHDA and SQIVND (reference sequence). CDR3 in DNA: TGTGCCAGTAGTACCACCGACAGGGATGGCTACACCTTC. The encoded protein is CASSTTDRDGYTF.

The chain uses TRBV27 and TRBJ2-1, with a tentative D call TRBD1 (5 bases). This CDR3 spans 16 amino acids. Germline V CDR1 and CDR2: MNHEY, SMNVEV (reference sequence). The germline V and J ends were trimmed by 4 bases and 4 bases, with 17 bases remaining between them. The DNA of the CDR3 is TGTGCCAGCAGTTCAACTCAGGGAAACGGATACAATGAGCAGTTCTTC. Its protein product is CASSSTQGNGYNEQFF.